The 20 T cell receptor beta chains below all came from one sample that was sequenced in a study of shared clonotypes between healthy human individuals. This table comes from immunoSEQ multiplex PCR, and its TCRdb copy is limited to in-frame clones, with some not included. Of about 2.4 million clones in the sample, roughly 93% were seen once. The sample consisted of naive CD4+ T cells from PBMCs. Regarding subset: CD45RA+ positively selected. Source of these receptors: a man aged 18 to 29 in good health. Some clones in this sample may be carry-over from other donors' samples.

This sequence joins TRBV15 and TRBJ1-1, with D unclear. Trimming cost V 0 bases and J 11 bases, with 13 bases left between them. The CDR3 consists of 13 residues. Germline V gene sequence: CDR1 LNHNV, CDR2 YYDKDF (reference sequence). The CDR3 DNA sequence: TGTGCCACCAGCAGAGATTTTGTGCTCGGGGCTTTCTTT. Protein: CATSRDFVLGAFF.

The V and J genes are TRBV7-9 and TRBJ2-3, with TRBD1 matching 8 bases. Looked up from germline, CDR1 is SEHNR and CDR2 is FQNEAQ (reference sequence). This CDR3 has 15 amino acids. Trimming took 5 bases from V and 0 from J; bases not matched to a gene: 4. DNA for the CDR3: TGTGCCAGCAGCCAAGGACAGGGTAGCACAGATACGCAGTATTTT. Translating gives CASSQGQGSTDTQYF.

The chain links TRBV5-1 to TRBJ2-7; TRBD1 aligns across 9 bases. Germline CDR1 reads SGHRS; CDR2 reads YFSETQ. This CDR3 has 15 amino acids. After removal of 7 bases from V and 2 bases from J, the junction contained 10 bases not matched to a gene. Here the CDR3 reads CASGQQGAGAYEQYF. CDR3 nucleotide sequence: TGCGCCAGCGGACAACAGGGGGCGGGAGCCTACGAGCAGTACTTC.

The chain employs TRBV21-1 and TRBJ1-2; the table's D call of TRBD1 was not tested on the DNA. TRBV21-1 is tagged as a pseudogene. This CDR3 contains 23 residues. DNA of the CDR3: TGTGCCAGCAGCAGCCCCCATTCTCAGTTTTCAGGACAGGGCACCCTTAACCCATATGGCTACACCTTC. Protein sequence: CASSSPHSQFSGQGTLNPYGYTF.

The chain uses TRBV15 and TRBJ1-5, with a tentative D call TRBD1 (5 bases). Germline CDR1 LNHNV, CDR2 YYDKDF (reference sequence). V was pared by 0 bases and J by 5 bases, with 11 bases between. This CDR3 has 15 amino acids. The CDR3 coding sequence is TGTGCCACCAGCAGAGAGGAGGGGCGCCATCAGCCCCAGCATTTT. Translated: CATSREEGRHQPQHF.

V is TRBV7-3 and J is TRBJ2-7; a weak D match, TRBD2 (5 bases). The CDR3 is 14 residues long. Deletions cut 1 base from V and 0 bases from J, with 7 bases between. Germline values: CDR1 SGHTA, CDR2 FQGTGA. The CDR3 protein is CASSLSGHSYEQYF. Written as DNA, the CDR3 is TGTGCCAGCAGCTTAAGCGGGCACTCCTACGAGCAGTACTTC. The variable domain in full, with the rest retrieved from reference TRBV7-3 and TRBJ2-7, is GAGVSQTPSNKVTEKGKYVELRCDPISGHTALYWYRQSLGQGPEFLIYFQGTGAADDSGLPNDRFFAVRPEGSVSTLKIQRTERGDSAVYLCASSLSGHSYEQYFGPGTRLTVT.

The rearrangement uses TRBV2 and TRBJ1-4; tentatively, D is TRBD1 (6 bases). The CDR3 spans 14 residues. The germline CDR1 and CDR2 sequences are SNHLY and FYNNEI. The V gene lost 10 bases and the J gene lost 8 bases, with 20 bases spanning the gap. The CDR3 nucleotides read TGTGCCACCAAAAAAGGGGGTCCTAGGGAAAAACTGTTTTTT. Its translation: CATKKGGPREKLFF.

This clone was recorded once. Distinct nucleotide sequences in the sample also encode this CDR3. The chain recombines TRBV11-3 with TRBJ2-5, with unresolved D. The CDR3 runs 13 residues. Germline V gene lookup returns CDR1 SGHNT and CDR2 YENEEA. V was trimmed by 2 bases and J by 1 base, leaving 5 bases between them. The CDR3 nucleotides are TGTGCCAGCAGCTTATCAGTCCAAGAGACCCAGTACTTC. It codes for CASSLSVQETQYF.

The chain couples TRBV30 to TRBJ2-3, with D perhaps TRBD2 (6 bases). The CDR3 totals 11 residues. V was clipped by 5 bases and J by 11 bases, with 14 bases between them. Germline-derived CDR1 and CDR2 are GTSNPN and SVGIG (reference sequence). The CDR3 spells CAWHGGRLQYF. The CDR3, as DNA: TGTGCCTGGCACGGGGGTCGACTGCAGTATTTT.

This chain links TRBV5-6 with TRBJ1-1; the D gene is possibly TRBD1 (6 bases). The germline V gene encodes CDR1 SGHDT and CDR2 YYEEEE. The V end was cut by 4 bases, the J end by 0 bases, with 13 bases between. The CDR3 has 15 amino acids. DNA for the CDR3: TGTGCCAGCAGCCCCTTGGACAGAGTGAACACTGAAGCTTTCTTT. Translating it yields CASSPLDRVNTEAFF.

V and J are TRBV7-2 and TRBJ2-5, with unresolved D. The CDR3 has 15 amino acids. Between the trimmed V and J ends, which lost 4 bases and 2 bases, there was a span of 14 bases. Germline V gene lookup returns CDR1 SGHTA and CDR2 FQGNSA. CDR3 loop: CASSSYAGGQETQYF. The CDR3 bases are TGTGCCAGCAGCTCTTATGCAGGCGGACAAGAGACCCAGTACTTC.

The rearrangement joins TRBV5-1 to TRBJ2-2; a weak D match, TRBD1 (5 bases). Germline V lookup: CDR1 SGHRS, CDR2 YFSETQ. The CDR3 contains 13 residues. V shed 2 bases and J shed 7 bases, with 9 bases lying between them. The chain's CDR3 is CASSFAGIGELFF. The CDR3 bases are TGCGCCAGCAGCTTCGCAGGGATCGGGGAGCTGTTTTTT.

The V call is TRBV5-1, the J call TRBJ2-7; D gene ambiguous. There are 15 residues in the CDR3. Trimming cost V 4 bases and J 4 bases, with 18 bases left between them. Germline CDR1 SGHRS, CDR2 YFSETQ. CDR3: CASSREAPSKYEQYF. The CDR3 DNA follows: TGCGCCAGCAGCCGAGAGGCTCCATCAAAATACGAGCAGTACTTC.

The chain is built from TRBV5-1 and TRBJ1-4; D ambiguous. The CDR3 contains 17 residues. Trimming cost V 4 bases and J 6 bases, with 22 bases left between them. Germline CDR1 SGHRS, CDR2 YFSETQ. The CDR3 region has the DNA TGCGCCAGCAGCGCCGGGAGTTTAGGGCATGTTTATGAAAAACTGTTTTTT. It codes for CASSAGSLGHVYEKLFF.

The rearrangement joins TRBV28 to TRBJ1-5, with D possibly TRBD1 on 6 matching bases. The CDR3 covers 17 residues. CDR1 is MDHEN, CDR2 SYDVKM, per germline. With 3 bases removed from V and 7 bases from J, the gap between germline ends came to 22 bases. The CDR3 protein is CASSFPQGDGQGQPQHF. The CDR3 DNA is TGTGCCAGCAGTTTTCCCCAGGGAGACGGTCAGGGGCAGCCCCAGCATTTT.

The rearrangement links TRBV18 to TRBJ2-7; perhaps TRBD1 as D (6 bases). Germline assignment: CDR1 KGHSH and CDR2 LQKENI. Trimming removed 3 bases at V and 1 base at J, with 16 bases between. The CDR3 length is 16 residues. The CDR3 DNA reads TGTGCCAGCTCACCCCTGGAACAGGGTTTGTCCTACGAGCAGTACTTC. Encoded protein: CASSPLEQGLSYEQYF.

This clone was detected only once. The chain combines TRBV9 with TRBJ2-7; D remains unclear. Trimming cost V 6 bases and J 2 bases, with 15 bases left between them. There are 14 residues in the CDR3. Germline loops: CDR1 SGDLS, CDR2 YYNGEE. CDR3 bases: TGTGCCAGCATACGTGGATCCTCCCCCTACGAGCAGTACTTC. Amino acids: CASIRGSSPYEQYF.

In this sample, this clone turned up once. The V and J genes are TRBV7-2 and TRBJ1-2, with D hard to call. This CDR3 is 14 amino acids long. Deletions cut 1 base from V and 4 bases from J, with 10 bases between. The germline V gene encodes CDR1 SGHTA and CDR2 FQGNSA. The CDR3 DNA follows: TGTGCCAGCAGCTTAGAGCGCCGAAGCTATGGCTACACCTTC. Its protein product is CASSLERRSYGYTF.

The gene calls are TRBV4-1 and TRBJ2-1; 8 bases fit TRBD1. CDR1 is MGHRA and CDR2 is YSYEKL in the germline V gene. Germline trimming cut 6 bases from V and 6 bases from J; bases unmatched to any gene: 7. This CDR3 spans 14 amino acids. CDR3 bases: TGCGCCAGCAGGAGGGGGACAGGTCTCAATGAGCAGTTCTTC. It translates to CASRRGTGLNEQFF.

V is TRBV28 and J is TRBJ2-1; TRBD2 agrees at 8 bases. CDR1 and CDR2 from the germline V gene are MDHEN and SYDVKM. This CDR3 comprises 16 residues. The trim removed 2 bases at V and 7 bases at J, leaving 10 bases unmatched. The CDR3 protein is CASSLASAGAGNEQFF. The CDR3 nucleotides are TGTGCCAGCAGTTTAGCTTCAGCGGGAGCAGGTAATGAGCAGTTCTTC.